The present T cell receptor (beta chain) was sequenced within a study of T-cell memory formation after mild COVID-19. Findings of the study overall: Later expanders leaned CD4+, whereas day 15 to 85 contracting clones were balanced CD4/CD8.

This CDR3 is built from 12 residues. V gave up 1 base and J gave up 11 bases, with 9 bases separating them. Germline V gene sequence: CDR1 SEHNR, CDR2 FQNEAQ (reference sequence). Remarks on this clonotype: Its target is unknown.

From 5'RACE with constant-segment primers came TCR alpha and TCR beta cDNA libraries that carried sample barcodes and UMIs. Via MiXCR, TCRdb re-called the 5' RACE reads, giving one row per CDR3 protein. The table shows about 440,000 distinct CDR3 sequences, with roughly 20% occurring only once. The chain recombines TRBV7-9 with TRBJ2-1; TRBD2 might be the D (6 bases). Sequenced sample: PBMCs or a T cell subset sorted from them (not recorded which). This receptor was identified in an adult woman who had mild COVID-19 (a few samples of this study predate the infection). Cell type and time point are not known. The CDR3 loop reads CASSLGAGKQFF. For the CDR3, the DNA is TGTGCCAGCAGCTTAGGGGCGGGAAAGCAGTTCTTC.